This T cell receptor beta chain was profiled in a study of cytomegalovirus exposure and HLA in healthy donors. The trim removed 6 bases at V and 6 bases at J, leaving 5 bases unmatched. The CDR3 sequence is 12 residues long. Germline CDR1 is MNHEY and CDR2 is SVGAGI. Generated by immunoSEQ multiplex PCR, the TCRdb table keeps only in-frame clones and is missing some. Of under 200,000 clones in the sample, about 81% were seen once. This clonotype was obtained from a woman in her twenties or thirties in good health and CMV-seronegative. The chain couples TRBV6-5 to TRBJ2-7, with 7 bases lining up with TRBD2. Source material: PBMCs. CDR3 DNA sequence: TGTGCCAGCAGCAGGACTAGAGGCGAGCAGTACTTC. Its protein product is CASSRTRGEQYF.